One T cell receptor beta chain is described in this entry. What it recognizes is unknown. The method was immunoSEQ multiplex PCR; TCRdb's version includes in-frame clones alone and lacks a portion of them. The sample has about 2,500,000 clones, more than 90% seen once. This sample was included in a study of shared clonotypes between healthy human individuals. Whole-study findings and limits: Non-shared clonotypes showed lower generation probabilities than clonotypes common to all four donors.

The length of the CDR3 is 13 residues. Per germline, CDR1 ENHRY and CDR2 SYGVKD. V lost 7 bases and J 4 bases, leaving 14 bases between the germline ends. The rearrangement uses TRBV10-3 and TRBJ2-7; possible D gene TRBD1, 6 bases. The sample taken for sequencing was naive CD4+ T cells sorted from blood. Documented subset: CD45RA+ positively selected. The TCR comes from a man younger than 35 in good health. The CDR3: CAITTGFEYEQYF. The CDR3 bases are TGTGCCATCACGACAGGATTTGAATACGAGCAGTACTTC.